The 32 T cell receptor beta chains given below trace back to one sample, sequenced in a study of T cells expressing NK-cell markers. TCRdb reanalyzed the 5' RACE reads, giving one entry per CDR3 protein sequence and no DNA. The sample totals a few hundred thousand distinct CDR3 sequences. Material: blood T cells: a sorted CD56 or NKG2C T cell subset, CD4+ or CD8+ T cells, or bulk PBMC T cells (not recorded which). The receptors come from a man aged 18-70 years in good health.

This chain's CDR3 is CAISESGALHRGNEQFF. This chain connects TRBV10-3 to TRBJ2-1. Per germline, CDR1 ENHRY and CDR2 SYGVKD. This CDR3 region has 17 residues.

This rearrangement joins TRBV6-5 to TRBJ2-7. CDR1 is MNHEY and CDR2 is SVGAGI in the germline V gene. The CDR3 consists of 13 residues. The CDR3 is CASSYSRDYEQYF.

This sequence joins TRBV7-2 and TRBJ1-2; TCRdb's D call, TRBD1, is unchecked because there is no DNA. CDR1 and CDR2 from the germline V gene are SGHTA and FQGNSA. The CDR3 is made up of 15 amino acids. CDR3 residues: CASSFVNDRGGGYTF.

V and J are TRBV6-1 and TRBJ2-1; the D gene TCRdb calls, TRBD2, cannot be checked with no DNA. CDR3 size: 14 residues. Germline assignment: CDR1 MNHNS and CDR2 SASEGT. The CDR3 is CASSEPPSGDREIF.

This chain links TRBV7-3 with TRBJ2-2; TCRdb names TRBD2, which stays unverified in the absence of DNA. The length of the CDR3 is 20 residues. The germline V gene encodes CDR1 SGHTA and CDR2 FQGTGA. The CDR3 spells CASSSSGTSGGALNTGELFF.

This CDR3 is CASGRTGVETQYF. The chain carries TRBV27 and TRBJ2-5; TCRdb's assignment of TRBD1 cannot be checked, as there is no DNA. The CDR3 runs 13 residues. CDR1 is MNHEY, CDR2 SMNVEV, per germline (reference sequence).

V and J are TRBV27 and TRBJ2-2; TCRdb returns TRBD1, unconfirmable since there is no DNA. The CDR3 is made up of 15 amino acids. Germline V gives CDR1 MNHEY, CDR2 SMNVEV (reference sequence). The CDR3 protein is CASSPWTGATGELFF.

The chain couples TRBV28 to TRBJ1-6. The CDR3 runs 17 residues. CDR1 is MDHEN and CDR2 is SYDVKM in the germline V gene. The CDR3: CASSHRIQGSYNSPLHF.

This sequence joins TRBV6-1 and TRBJ1-5. Germline V lookup: CDR1 MNHNS, CDR2 SASEGT. The length of the CDR3 is 14 residues. The chain's CDR3 is CASSETLENQPQHF.

This chain joins TRBV27 and TRBJ2-1; TCRdb designates TRBD1, a call that cannot be tested without DNA. CDR3 length: 15 residues. CDR1 is MNHEY and CDR2 is SMNVEV in the germline V gene (reference sequence). This CDR3 reads CASSTTGTPNNEQFF.

The chain has TRBV7-2 and TRBJ2-5; TCRdb's assignment of TRBD1 cannot be checked, as there is no DNA. Germline values: CDR1 SGHTA, CDR2 FQGNSA. The CDR3 is 16 residues long. CDR3 region: CASSARIGGKQETQYF. Using reference TRBV7-2 and TRBJ2-5 for the parts outside the CDR3, the full variable domain is GAGVSQSPSNKVTEKGKDVELRCDPISGHTALYWYRQSLGQGLEFLIYFQGNSAPDKSGLPSDRFSAERTGGSVSTLTIQRTQQEDSAVYLCASSARIGGKQETQYFGPGTRLLVL.

The rearrangement links TRBV28 to TRBJ2-7; as DNA is missing, the TRBD1 call by TCRdb cannot be tested. The CDR3 sequence is 16 residues long. Germline-derived CDR1 and CDR2 are MDHEN and SYDVKM. CDR3: CASSLSGTGSSYEQYF.

The genes are TRBV7-9 and TRBJ2-1. The CDR3 runs to 15 residues. Germline V lookup: CDR1 SEHNR, CDR2 FQNEAQ (reference sequence). The CDR3 spells CASSLRSISYNEQFF.

This chain connects TRBV2 to TRBJ1-6; there is no DNA to check the TCRdb D call of TRBD1. The CDR3 sequence is 18 residues long. CDR1 and CDR2 from the germline V gene are SNHLY and FYNNEI. The CDR3 protein is CASSRLGQGAGNNSPLHF.

V and J are TRBV6-1 and TRBJ1-3; TCRdb designates TRBD1, a call that cannot be tested without DNA. Germline V gene lookup returns CDR1 MNHNS and CDR2 SASEGT. CDR3 length: 15 residues. This CDR3 is CASSPPRGRRNTIYF.

The chain has TRBV27 and TRBJ2-5; without DNA, the TCRdb call of TRBD2 cannot be checked. Germline V gene sequence: CDR1 MNHEY, CDR2 SMNVEV (reference sequence). CDR3 length: 14 residues. The CDR3: CASRPRSGQETQYF.

The chain is built from TRBV2 and TRBJ2-3; TCRdb's assignment of TRBD1 cannot be checked, as there is no DNA. The CDR3 sequence is 17 residues long. Germline CDR1 and CDR2: SNHLY and FYNNEI. The CDR3 sequence: CASTPNVRGRGTDTQYF.

The chain couples TRBV2 to TRBJ2-7; the TRBD1 assignment by TCRdb is unverifiable without DNA. The germline CDR1 and CDR2 sequences are SNHLY and FYNNEI. CDR3 size: 15 residues. The CDR3: CASSVPGQGGYEQYF.

Here the CDR3 reads CASSFGTGLRNEQFF. The rearrangement joins TRBV28 to TRBJ2-1; no DNA is available, so the TRBD1 call from TCRdb remains unchecked. The CDR3 runs 15 residues. CDR1 is MDHEN and CDR2 is SYDVKM in the germline V gene.

This chain joins TRBV7-2 and TRBJ1-1. Germline CDR1 and CDR2: SGHTA and FQGNSA. The CDR3 length is 15 residues. CDR3 region: CASSLSGVLNTEAFF.

The gene calls are TRBV30 and TRBJ1-4; TCRdb reports TRBD1, a call that lacks DNA to check it against. Germline V lookup: CDR1 GTSNPN, CDR2 SVGIG (reference sequence). This CDR3 is built from 15 residues. The CDR3 region is CAWSVLGTGNEKLFF.

The chain has TRBV6-1 and TRBJ2-2; the TCRdb call, TRBD1, lacks DNA for checking. The CDR3 length is 16 residues. Germline loops: CDR1 MNHNS, CDR2 SASEGT. The CDR3: CASSPRGQSNTGELFF.

The chain joins TRBV5-1 to TRBJ1-4. Germline CDR1 is SGHRS and CDR2 is YFSETQ. The CDR3 covers 15 residues. CDR3 protein: CASSKRSGANEKLFF.

The V call is TRBV7-9, the J call TRBJ2-1. The germline V gene has CDR1 SEHNR and CDR2 FQNEAQ (reference sequence). The CDR3 totals 11 residues. CDR3: CASSLGPNEFF.

The gene calls are TRBV6-1 and TRBJ2-3; TCRdb's assignment of TRBD1 cannot be checked, as there is no DNA. CDR1 is MNHNS, CDR2 SASEGT, per germline. The CDR3 spans 16 residues. This CDR3 is CAEGTGTPYNTDTQYF.

The chain combines TRBV28 with TRBJ2-7; the TRBD1 assignment by TCRdb is unverifiable without DNA. Germline V gene data show CDR1 as MDHEN and CDR2 as SYDVKM. The CDR3 is 15 amino acids. CDR3 amino acids: CASRKPPGQGDEQYF.

The chain joins TRBV24-1 to TRBJ2-1; the TCRdb D gene call, TRBD1, has no DNA to confirm it. There are 14 residues in the CDR3. Germline V gene data show CDR1 as KGHDR and CDR2 as SFDVKD. The CDR3 sequence: CATSDPGPRLRQFF.

The chain has TRBV10-3 and TRBJ1-1. Germline V gives CDR1 ENHRY, CDR2 SYGVKD. The CDR3 is made up of 13 amino acids. The CDR3 sequence: CAISRTGNTEAFF.

J is TRBJ2-7 and V is TRBV25-1; there is no DNA to check the TCRdb D call of TRBD1. CDR1 MGHDK and CDR2 SYGVNS come from the germline V gene. The length of the CDR3 is 15 residues. The CDR3 loop is CASSRGGAGTYEQYF.

J is TRBJ1-2 and V is TRBV28; there is no DNA to check the TCRdb D call of TRBD1. The germline gives CDR1 MDHEN, CDR2 SYDVKM. The CDR3 totals 12 residues. The CDR3 is CASSKGTYGYTF.

The J gene is TRBJ2-6, the V gene TRBV27. CDR1 is MNHEY, CDR2 SMNVEV, per germline (reference sequence). The CDR3 runs to 17 residues. CDR3 residues: CASSPLQRPGGANVLTF.

This chain links TRBV5-1 with TRBJ2-6. CDR1 SGHRS and CDR2 YFSETQ come from the germline V gene. The CDR3 is made up of 16 amino acids. CDR3 in amino acids: CASSPHLNTGANVLTF.